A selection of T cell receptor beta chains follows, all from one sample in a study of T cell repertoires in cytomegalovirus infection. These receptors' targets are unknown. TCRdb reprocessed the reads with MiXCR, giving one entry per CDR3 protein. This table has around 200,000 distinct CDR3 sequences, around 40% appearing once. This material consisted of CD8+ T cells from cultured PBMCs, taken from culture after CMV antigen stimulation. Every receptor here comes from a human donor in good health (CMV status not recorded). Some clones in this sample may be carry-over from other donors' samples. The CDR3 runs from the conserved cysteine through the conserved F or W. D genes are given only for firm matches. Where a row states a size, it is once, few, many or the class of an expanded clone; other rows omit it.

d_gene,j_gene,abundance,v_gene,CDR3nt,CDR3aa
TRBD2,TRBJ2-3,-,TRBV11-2,TGTGCCAGCAGCTCAGGACTAGTAAGCACAGATACGCAGTATTTT,CASSSGLVSTDTQYF
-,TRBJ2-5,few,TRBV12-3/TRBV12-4,TGTGCCAGCAGGGCCCGACAGGGAGGGGAGACCCAGTACTTC,CASRARQGGETQYF
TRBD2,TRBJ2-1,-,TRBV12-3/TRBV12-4,TGTGCCAGCACCCCCGGGGGGGCCAATGAGCAGTTCTTC,CASTPGGANEQFF
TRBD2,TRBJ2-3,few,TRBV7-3,TGTGCCAGCAGCTCAACCGGGACTAGCGCAGCAGATACGCAGTATTTT,CASSSTGTSAADTQYF
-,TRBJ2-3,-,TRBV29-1,TGCAGCGTTGAAGGAGGGGCCACAGATACGCAGTATTTT,CSVEGGATDTQYF
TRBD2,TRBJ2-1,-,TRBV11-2,TGTGCCAGCAGCTTGTTCCGGACTAGCGGGGTACTTTACAATGAGCAGTTCTTC,CASSLFRTSGVLYNEQFF
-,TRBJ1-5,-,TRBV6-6,TGTGCCAGCAGTTCCCTTAAGGGTAGCAATCAGCCCCAGCATTTT,CASSSLKGSNQPQHF
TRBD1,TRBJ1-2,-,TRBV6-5,TGTGCCAGCAGAGACGAGGGACAGGGGGCCAATGGCTACACCTTC,CASRDEGQGANGYTF
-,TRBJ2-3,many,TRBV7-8,TGTGCCAGCAGCTTAGTTCTTAAAGCTGAGGAGGCACACACAGATACGCAGTATTTT,CASSLVLKAEEAHTDTQYF
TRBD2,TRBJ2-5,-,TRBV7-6,TGTGCCAGCAGCTTCCGGACTAGCGGCGAGACCCAGTACTTC,CASSFRTSGETQYF
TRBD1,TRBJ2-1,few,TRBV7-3,TGTGCCAGCAGCCCCGGACAGGGAGGCAATGAGCAGTTCTTC,CASSPGQGGNEQFF
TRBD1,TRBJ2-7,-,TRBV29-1,TGCAGCGTGAACGTTAGGGACAGGGGGCCGGTGGAGCAGTACTTC,CSVNVRDRGPVEQYF
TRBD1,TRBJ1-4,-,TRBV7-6,TGTGCCAGCAGCCCCGGGACAGTCGGAGATGAAAAACTGTTTTTT,CASSPGTVGDEKLFF
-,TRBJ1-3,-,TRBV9,TGTGCCAGCAGCTCTACGGGCGGACAACCAAACCCTGGAAACACCATATATTTT,CASSSTGGQPNPGNTIYF
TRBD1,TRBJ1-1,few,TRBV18,TGTGCCAGCTCACCAAAAATGGCCAGGACAGGGGGGAACACTGAAGCTTTCTTT,CASSPKMARTGGNTEAFF
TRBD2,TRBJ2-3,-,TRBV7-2,TGTGCCAGCAGCGCCACTAGCGGGAGCTTAGATACGCAGTATTTT,CASSATSGSLDTQYF
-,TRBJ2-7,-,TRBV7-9,TGTGCCAGCAGCTCCGGGGCAGAATACACCTACGAGCAGTACTTC,CASSSGAEYTYEQYF
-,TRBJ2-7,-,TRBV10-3,TGTGCCATCAGACAGGACCTACCAGACTACGAGCAGTACTTC,CAIRQDLPDYEQYF
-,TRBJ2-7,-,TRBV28,TGTGCCAGCAGTTTACACAGGGATAAATACGAGCAGTACTTC,CASSLHRDKYEQYF
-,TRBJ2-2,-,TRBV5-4,TGTGCCAGCAACCGGGACACCGGGGAGCTGTTTTTT,CASNRDTGELFF
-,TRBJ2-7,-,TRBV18,TGTGCCAGCTCACCGGGGTTGCCCTACGAGCAGTACTTC,CASSPGLPYEQYF
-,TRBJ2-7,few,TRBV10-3,TGTGCCCATGGCTCCACCTCCTACGAGCAGTACTTC,CAHGSTSYEQYF
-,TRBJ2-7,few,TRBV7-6,TGTGCCAGCAGTTATGCCTTCGGGCAAACCTACGAGCAGTACTTC,CASSYAFGQTYEQYF
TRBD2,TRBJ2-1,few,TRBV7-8,TGTGCCAGCAGCTTAGCTACGACTAGCGGGAGGAATGAGCAGTTCTTC,CASSLATTSGRNEQFF
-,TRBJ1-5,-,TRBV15,TGTGCCACCAGTCGCACAGGGACGGGACAGCCCCAGCATTTT,CATSRTGTGQPQHF
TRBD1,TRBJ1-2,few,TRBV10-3,TGTGCCATCAGTGATCGGGACAGGATACCTAACTATGGCTACACCTTC,CAISDRDRIPNYGYTF
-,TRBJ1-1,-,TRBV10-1,TGCGCCAGCAGTGGGGAGGTTGACGGGGTGAACACTGAAGCTTTCTTT,CASSGEVDGVNTEAFF
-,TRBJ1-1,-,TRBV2,TGTGCCAGCGTTATCAGGGGAAACACTGAAGCTTTCTTT,CASVIRGNTEAFF